These T cell receptor beta chains were read from a single sample in a study of cytomegalovirus exposure and HLA in healthy donors. Measured with immunoSEQ multiplex PCR; TCRdb has only the in-frame clones, and not every one. The table has around 150,000 clones, roughly three quarters seen once. Specimen: PBMCs. These receptors were collected from a man aged 55 to 69 in good health and CMV-seronegative. Both conserved end residues are part of each CDR3. A D gene is named only where the DNA matches it firmly. Rows give clone size only sometimes, using once, few, many, or a class for an expanded clone.

clone_size cdr3_length j_call d_call v_call cdr3_aa cdr3_nt
. 12 TRBJ2-5 . TRBV7-9 CASSSIGETQYF TGTGCCAGCAGCTCAATCGGAGAGACCCAGTACTTC
. 14 TRBJ1-2 . TRBV27 CASSPGLGNYGYTF TGTGCCAGCAGCCCGGGGTTGGGTAACTATGGCTACACCTTC
. 16 TRBJ2-1 . TRBV12-2 CASRGASGSSYNEQFF TGTGCAAGTCGCGGGGCTAGCGGGAGCTCCTACAATGAGCAGTTCTTC
. 17 TRBJ2-2 . TRBV7-2 CASSLFAGPGITGELFF TGTGCCAGCAGCTTATTTGCAGGTCCAGGAATAACCGGGGAGCTGTTTTTT
. 14 TRBJ2-3 TRBD2 TRBV7-7 CASSPAAGADTQYF TGTGCCAGCAGCCCCGCGGCGGGGGCAGATACGCAGTATTTT
. 15 TRBJ1-1 TRBD1 TRBV2 CASGWTGLLNTEAFF TGTGCCAGCGGTTGGACAGGGCTATTGAACACTGAAGCTTTCTTT
. 16 TRBJ2-1 TRBD2 TRBV5-4 CASSAQSSGRRDEQFF TGTGCCAGCAGCGCTCAGTCTAGCGGGAGAAGGGATGAGCAGTTCTTC
. 14 TRBJ2-3 TRBD2 TRBV9 CASSALAGADTQYF TGTGCCAGCAGCGCCCTGGCGGGGGCAGATACGCAGTATTTT
few 13 TRBJ1-4 . TRBV6-1 CASSFQGGEKLFF TGTGCCAGCTCCTTTCAGGGAGGCGAAAAACTGTTTTTT
. 14 TRBJ1-2 . TRBV5-4 CASSLDGNNYGYTF TGTGCCAGCAGCTTAGACGGGAACAACTATGGCTACACCTTC
. 15 TRBJ1-1 . TRBV5-6 CASSALGRGLTEAFF TGTGCCAGCAGCGCATTGGGGCGGGGGCTCACTGAAGCTTTCTTT
. 16 TRBJ2-2 . TRBV2 CASSEALGALTGELFF TGTGCCAGCAGTGAAGCGCTGGGGGCCCTAACCGGGGAGCTGTTTTTT
. 16 TRBJ2-1 TRBD2 TRBV9 CASSVQSPAGSNEQFF TGTGCCAGCAGCGTTCAGAGCCCAGCGGGATCCAATGAGCAGTTCTTC
. 13 TRBJ2-7 TRBD1 TRBV6-1 CASAQDRAYEQYF TGTGCCAGCGCTCAGGACAGGGCCTACGAGCAGTACTTC
. 18 TRBJ1-3 . TRBV2 CASSEAFGRGYSGNTIYF TGTGCCAGCAGTGAAGCATTCGGCAGGGGATATTCTGGAAACACCATATATTTT